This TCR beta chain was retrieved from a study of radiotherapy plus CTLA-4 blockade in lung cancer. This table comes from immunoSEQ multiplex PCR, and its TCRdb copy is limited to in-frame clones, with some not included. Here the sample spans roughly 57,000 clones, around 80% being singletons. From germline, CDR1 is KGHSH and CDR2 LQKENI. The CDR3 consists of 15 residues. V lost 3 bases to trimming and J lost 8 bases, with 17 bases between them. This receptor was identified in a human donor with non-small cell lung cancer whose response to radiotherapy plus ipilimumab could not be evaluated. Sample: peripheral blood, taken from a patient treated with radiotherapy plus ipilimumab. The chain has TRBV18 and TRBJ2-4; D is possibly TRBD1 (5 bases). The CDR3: CASSPKLIGEDIQYF. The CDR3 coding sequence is TGTGCCAGCTCACCCAAACTGATAGGGGAAGACATTCAGTACTTC.